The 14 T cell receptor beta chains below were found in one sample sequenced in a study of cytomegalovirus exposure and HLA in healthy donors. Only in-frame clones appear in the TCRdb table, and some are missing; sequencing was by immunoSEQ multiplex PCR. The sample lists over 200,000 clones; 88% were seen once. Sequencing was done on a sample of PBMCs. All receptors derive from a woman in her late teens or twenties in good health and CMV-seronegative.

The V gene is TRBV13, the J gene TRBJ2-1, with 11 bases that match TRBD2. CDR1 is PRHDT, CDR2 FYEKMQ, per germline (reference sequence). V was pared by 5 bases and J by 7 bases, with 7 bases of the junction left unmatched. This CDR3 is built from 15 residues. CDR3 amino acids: CASSPGLAGGNEQFF. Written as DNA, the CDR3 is TGTGCCAGCAGCCCTGGACTAGCGGGCGGAAATGAGCAGTTCTTC.

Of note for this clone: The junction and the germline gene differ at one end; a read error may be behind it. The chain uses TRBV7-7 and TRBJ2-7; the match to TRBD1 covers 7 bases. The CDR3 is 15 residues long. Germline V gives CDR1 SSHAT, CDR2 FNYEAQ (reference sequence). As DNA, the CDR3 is TGTGCTAGCAGCTTAAACTCGGGACAGCCTTACGAGCAGTACTTC. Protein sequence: CASSLNSGQPYEQYF.

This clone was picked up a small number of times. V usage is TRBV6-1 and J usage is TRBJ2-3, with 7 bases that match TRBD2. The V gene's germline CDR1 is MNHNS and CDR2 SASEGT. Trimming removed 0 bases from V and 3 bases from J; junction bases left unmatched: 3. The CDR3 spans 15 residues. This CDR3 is CASSEALGGTDTQYF. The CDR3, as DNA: TGTGCCAGCAGTGAAGCGCTGGGGGGGACAGATACGCAGTATTTT.

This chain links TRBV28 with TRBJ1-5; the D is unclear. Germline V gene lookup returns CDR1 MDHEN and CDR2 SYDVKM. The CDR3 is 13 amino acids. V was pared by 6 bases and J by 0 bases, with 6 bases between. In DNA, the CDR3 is TGTGCCAGCAGGCCTAATAGCAATCAGCCCCAGCATTTT. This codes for CASRPNSNQPQHF.

The CDR3 loop reads CASSPPGPNEQFF. Written as DNA, the CDR3 is TGTGCCAGCAGCCCCCCCGGTCCAAATGAGCAGTTCTTC. The rearrangement links TRBV7-8 to TRBJ2-1; D is undetermined. Trimming took 5 bases from V and 7 from J, leaving 12 bases between them. The CDR3 has 13 amino acids. Germline CDR1 is SGHVS and CDR2 is FQNEAQ.

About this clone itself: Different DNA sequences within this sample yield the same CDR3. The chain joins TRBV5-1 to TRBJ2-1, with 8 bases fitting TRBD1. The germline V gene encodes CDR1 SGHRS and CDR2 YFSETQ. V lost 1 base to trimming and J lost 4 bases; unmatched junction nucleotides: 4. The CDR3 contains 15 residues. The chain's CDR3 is CASSLSQGAYNEQFF. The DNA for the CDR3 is TGCGCCAGCAGCTTGAGCCAGGGGGCGTACAATGAGCAGTTCTTC. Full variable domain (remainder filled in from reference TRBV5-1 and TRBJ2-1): KAGVTQTPRYLIKTRGQQVTLSCSPISGHRSVSWYQQTPGQGLQFLFEYFSETQRNKGNFPGRFSGRQFSNSRSEMNVSTLELGDSALYLCASSLSQGAYNEQFFGPGTRLTVL.

DNA of the CDR3: TGTGCCAGCAGCTACCCGGGACTGGCTACCCTCAATGAGCAGTTCTTC. Amino acid sequence: CASSYPGLATLNEQFF. The rearrangement uses TRBV11-2 and TRBJ2-1; D possibly corresponds to TRBD2 (6 bases). There are 16 residues in the CDR3. The V and J ends lost 4 bases and 6 bases respectively, with 19 bases between them. CDR1 SGHAT and CDR2 FQNNGV come from the germline V gene.

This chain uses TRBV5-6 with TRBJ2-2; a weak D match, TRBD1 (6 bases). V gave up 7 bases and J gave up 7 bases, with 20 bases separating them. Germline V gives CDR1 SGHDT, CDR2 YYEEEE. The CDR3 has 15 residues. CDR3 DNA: TGTGCCAGCTCCACTTGGGGGCTAGAAATCGGGGAGCTGTTTTTT. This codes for CASSTWGLEIGELFF.

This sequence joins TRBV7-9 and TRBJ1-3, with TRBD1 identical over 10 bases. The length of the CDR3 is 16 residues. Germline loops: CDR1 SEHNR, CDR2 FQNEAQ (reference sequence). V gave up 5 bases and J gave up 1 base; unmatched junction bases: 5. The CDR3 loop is CASSPPGQGSGNTIYF. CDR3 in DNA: TGTGCCAGCAGCCCGCCGGGACAGGGGTCTGGAAACACCATATATTTT.

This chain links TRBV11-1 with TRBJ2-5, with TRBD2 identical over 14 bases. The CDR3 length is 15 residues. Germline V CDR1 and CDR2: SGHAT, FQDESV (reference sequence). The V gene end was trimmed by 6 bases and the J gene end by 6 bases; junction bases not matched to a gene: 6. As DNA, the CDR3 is TGTGCCAGCAGGGCGGGACTAGCGGGAGTAAAGACCCAGTACTTC. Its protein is CASRAGLAGVKTQYF.

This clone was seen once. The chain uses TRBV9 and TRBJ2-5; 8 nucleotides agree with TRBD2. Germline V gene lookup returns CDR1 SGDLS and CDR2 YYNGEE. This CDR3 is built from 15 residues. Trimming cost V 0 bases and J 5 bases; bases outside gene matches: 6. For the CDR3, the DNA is TGTGCCAGCAGCGTAGCCGGGAGGGTAGGGGAGACCCAGTACTTC. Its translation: CASSVAGRVGETQYF.

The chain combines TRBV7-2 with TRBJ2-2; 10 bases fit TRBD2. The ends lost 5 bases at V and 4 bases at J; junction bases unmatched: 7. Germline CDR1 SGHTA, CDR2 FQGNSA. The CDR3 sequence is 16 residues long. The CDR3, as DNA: TGTGCCAGCAGCCATAGTAGCGGGAGGTTCACCGGGGAGCTGTTTTTT. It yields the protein CASSHSSGRFTGELFF.

The DNA for the CDR3 is TGTGCCAGCAGACGCCATGGGGAGGGCACTGAAGCTTTCTTT. This sequence encodes CASRRHGEGTEAFF. V is TRBV6-1 and J is TRBJ1-1; D is uncertain. The CDR3 contains 14 residues. Germline lookup yields CDR1 MNHNS and CDR2 SASEGT. V was pared by 6 bases and J by 4 bases, with 15 bases between.

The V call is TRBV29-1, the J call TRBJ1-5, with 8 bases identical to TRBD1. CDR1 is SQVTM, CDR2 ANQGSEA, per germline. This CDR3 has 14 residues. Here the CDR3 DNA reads TGCATCGTCTGCCGGACAGGGTTTCTACAGCCCCAGCATTTT. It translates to CIVCRTGFLQPQHF.